Included here is one T cell receptor beta chain sequence, with context. Its antigen remains unidentified. The data were taken from a study of beta chain features in type 1 diabetes. Findings and caveats of the study: The cDNA sequencing approach could over-represent high-TCR-expressing cells.

Of the isolated RNA, all was reverse transcribed, and so the sequenced material was expressed TCRB transcripts. Assay used: immunoSEQ multiplex PCR; TCRdb lists only in-frame clones, some missing. The data contain some 300,000 clones, about 7.8% of them singletons. Germline V gene data show CDR1 as SGHAT and CDR2 as FQNNGV. V shed 1 base and J 8 bases; nucleotides not matched to a gene: 5. The CDR3 contains 15 residues. The sequenced sample consisted of central memory CD4+ T cells from blood. The genes are TRBV11-2 and TRBJ2-1, with 10 nucleotides matching TRBD2. This receptor was identified in a woman aged 18-29 years in good health. CDR3 sequence reads: CASSLASGGAYEQFF. In DNA, the CDR3 is TGTGCCAGCAGCTTAGCGAGCGGGGGGGCCTATGAGCAGTTCTTC.